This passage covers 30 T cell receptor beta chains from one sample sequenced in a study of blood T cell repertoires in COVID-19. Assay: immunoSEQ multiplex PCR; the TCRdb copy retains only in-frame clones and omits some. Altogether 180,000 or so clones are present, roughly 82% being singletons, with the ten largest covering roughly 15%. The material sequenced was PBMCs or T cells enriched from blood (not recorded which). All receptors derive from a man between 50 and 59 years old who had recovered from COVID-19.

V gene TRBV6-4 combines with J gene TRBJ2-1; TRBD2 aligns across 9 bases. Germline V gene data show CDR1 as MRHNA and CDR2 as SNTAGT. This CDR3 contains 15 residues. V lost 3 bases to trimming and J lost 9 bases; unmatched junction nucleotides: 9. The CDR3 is CASSEASSGVGEQFF. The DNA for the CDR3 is TGTGCCAGCAGTGAAGCGTCTAGCGGGGTAGGTGAGCAGTTCTTC.

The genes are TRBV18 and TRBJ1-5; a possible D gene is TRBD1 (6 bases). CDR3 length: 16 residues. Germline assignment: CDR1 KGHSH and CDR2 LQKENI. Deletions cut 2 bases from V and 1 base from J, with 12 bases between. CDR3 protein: CASSPGGSTSNQPQHF. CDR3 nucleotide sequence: TGTGCCAGCTCACCAGGGGGCAGTACAAGCAATCAGCCCCAGCATTTT.

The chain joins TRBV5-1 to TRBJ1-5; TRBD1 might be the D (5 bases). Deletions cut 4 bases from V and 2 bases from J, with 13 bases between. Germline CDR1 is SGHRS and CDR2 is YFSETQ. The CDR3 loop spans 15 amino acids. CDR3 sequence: CASSPTGDRNQPQHF. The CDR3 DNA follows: TGCGCCAGCAGCCCTACAGGCGATCGCAATCAGCCCCAGCATTTT. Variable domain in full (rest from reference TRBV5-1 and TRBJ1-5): KAGVTQTPRYLIKTRGQQVTLSCSPISGHRSVSWYQQTPGQGLQFLFEYFSETQRNKGNFPGRFSGRQFSNSRSEMNVSTLELGDSALYLCASSPTGDRNQPQHFGDGTRLSIL.

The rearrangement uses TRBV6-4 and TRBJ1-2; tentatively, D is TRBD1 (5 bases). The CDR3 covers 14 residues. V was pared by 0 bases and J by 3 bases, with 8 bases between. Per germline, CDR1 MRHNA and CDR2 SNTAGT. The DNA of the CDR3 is TGTGCCAGCAGTGACTCGACGGGGGACTATGGCTACACCTTC. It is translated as CASSDSTGDYGYTF.

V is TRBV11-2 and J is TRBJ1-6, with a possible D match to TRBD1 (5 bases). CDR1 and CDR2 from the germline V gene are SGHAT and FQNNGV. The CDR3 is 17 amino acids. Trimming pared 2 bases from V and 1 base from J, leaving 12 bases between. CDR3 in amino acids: CASSLNRLGSYNSPLHF. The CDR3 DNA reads TGTGCCAGCAGCTTAAACAGGTTGGGGTCCTATAATTCACCCCTCCACTTT.

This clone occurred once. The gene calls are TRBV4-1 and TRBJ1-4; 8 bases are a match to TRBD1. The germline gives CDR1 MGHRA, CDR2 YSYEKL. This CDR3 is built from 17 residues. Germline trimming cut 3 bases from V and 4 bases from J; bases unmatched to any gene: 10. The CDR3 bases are TGCGCCAGCAGCCAGAGCGCAGGGGGCGCGTTTAATGAAAAACTGTTTTTT. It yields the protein CASSQSAGGAFNEKLFF.

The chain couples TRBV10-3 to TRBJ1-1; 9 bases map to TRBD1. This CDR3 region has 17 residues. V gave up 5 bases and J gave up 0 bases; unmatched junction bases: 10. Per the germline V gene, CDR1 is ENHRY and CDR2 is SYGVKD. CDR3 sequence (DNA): TGTGCCATCAGTCCGGGACAGGGTCTGACCGTGAACACTGAAGCTTTCTTT. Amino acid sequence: CAISPGQGLTVNTEAFF.

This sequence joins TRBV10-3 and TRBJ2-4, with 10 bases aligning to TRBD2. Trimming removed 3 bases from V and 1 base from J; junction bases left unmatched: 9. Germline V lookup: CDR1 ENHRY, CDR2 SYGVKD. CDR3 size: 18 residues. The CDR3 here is CAISDGASGGRAKNIQYF. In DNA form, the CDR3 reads TGTGCCATCAGTGATGGGGCTAGCGGGGGTAGGGCCAAAAACATTCAGTACTTC.

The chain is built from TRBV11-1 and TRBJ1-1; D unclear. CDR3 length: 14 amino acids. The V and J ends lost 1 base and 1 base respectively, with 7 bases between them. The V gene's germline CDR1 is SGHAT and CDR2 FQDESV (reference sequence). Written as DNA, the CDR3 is TGTGCCAGCAGCTTAGTGGCGGGGAACACTGAAGCTTTCTTT. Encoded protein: CASSLVAGNTEAFF.

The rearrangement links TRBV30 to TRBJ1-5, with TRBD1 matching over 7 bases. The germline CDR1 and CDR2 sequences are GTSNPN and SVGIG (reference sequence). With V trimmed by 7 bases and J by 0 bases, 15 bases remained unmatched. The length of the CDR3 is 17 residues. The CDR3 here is CAYKQGHRLNSNQPQHF. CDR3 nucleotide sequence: TGTGCCTACAAACAGGGGCACCGGCTAAATAGCAATCAGCCCCAGCATTTT.

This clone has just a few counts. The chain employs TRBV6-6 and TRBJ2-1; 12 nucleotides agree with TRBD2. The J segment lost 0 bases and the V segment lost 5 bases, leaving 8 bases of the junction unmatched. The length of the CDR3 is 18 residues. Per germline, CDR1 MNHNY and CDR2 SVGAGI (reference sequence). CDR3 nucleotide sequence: TGTGCCAGCAGTCGGACTAGCGGGGACTCCTTCTCCTACAATGAGCAGTTCTTC. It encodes CASSRTSGDSFSYNEQFF.

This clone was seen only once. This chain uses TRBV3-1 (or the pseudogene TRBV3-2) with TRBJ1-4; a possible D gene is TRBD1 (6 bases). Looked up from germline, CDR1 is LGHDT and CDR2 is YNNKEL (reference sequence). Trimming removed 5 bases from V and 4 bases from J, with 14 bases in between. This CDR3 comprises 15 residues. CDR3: CASSITTGHNEKLFF. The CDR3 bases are TGTGCCAGCAGCATAACGACAGGACATAATGAAAAACTGTTTTTT.

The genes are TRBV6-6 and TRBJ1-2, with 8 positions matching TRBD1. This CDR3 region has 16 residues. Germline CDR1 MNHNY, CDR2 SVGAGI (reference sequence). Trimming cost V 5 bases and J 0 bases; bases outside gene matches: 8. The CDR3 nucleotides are TGTGCCAGCAGTGGACAGGGATTGGAGGCTAACTATGGCTACACCTTC. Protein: CASSGQGLEANYGYTF.

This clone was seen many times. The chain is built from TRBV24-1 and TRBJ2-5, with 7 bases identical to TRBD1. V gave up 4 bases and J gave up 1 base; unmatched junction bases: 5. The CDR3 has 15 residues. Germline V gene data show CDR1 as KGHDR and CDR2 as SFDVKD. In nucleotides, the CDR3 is TGTGCCACCAGTGACGCCGGGACAGCCCAAGAGACCCAGTACTTC. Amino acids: CATSDAGTAQETQYF.

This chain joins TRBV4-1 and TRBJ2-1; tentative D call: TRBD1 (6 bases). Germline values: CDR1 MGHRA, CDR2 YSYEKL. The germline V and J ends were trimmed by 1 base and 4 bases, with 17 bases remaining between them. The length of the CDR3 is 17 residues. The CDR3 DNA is TGCGCCAGCAGCCAAGTAGGGGGTAGGACTCGTTACAATGAGCAGTTCTTC. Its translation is CASSQVGGRTRYNEQFF.

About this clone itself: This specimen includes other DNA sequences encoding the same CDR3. The CDR3 DNA sequence: TGTGCCAGCAGCGTAGCAGGGGGGCTTGTCGAGACCCAGTACTTC. This sequence encodes CASSVAGGLVETQYF. The chain has TRBV9 and TRBJ2-5; D perhaps matches TRBD1 (7 bases). CDR1 SGDLS and CDR2 YYNGEE come from the germline V gene. This CDR3 region has 15 residues. V was cut by 0 bases and J by 5 bases, with 14 bases left in between.

The CDR3 loop is CASSPDRVDGYTF. CDR3 coding DNA: TGTGCCAGCTCACCCGACAGGGTCGATGGCTACACCTTC. The V and J genes are TRBV18 and TRBJ1-2, with TRBD1 identical over 7 bases. The CDR3 is 13 residues long. Trimming cost V 3 bases and J 6 bases; bases outside gene matches: 4. Germline lookup yields CDR1 KGHSH and CDR2 LQKENI.

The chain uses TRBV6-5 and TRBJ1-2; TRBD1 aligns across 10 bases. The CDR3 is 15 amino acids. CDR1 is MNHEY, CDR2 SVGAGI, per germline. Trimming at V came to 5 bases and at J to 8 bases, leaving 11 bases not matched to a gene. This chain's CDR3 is CASSIDLGQGRGYTF. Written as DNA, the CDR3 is TGTGCCAGCAGTATTGACTTGGGACAGGGGCGAGGCTACACCTTC.

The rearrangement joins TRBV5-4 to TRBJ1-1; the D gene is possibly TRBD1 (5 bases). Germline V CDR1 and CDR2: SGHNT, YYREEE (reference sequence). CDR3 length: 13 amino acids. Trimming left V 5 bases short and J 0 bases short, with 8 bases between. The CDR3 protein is CASRSTVNTEAFF. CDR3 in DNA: TGTGCCAGCAGATCGACAGTGAACACTGAAGCTTTCTTT.

In DNA form, the CDR3 reads TGTGCCAGCAGCCCAGCCCCGGGGGGGCACACTGAAGCTTTCTTT. Its protein product is CASSPAPGGHTEAFF. The chain couples TRBV3-1 (or the pseudogene TRBV3-2) to TRBJ1-1; D possibly corresponds to TRBD1 (6 bases). The length of the CDR3 is 15 residues. V lost 4 bases and J lost 3, with 15 bases in between. Germline V gene lookup returns CDR1 LGHDT and CDR2 YNNKEL (reference sequence).

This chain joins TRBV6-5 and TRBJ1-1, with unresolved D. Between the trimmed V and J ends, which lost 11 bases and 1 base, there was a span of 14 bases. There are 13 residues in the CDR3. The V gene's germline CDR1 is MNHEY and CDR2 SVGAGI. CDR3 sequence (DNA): TGTGCCGGACTGGAGAACGGGAACACTGAAGCTTTCTTT. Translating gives CAGLENGNTEAFF.

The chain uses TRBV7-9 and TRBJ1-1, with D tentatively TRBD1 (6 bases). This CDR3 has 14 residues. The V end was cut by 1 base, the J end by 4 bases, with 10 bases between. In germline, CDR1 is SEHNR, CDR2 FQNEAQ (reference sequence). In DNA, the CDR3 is TGTGCCAGCAGCTTAGTGTCCAGGGGCACTGAAGCTTTCTTT. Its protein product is CASSLVSRGTEAFF.

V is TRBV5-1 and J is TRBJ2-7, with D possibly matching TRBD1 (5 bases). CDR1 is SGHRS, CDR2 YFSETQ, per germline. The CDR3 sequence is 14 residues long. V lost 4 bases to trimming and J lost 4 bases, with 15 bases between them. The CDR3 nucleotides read TGCGCCAGCAGCCAAGACAGCTTGGAATACGAGCAGTACTTC. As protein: CASSQDSLEYEQYF.

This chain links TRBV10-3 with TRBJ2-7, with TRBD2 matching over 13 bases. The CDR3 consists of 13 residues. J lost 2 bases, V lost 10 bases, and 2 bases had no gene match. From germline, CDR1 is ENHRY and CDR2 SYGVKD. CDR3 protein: CATGTSGAYEQYF. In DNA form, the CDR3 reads TGTGCCACCGGGACTAGCGGGGCCTACGAGCAGTACTTC.

CDR3 DNA sequence: TGTGCCAGCAGCTTAAGCGGTGGGCGAGGTTCACCCCTCCACTTT. Its translation is CASSLSGGRGSPLHF. V gene TRBV7-9 combines with J gene TRBJ1-6; D unresolved. The CDR3 totals 15 residues. The V and J ends lost 2 bases and 9 bases respectively, with 14 bases between them. Germline V gives CDR1 SEHNR, CDR2 FQNEAQ (reference sequence).

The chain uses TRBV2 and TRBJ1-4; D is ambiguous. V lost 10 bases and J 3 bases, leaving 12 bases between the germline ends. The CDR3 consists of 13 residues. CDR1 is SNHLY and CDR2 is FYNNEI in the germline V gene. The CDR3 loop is CAISPEPNEKLFF. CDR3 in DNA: TGTGCCATATCACCAGAACCTAATGAAAAACTGTTTTTT.

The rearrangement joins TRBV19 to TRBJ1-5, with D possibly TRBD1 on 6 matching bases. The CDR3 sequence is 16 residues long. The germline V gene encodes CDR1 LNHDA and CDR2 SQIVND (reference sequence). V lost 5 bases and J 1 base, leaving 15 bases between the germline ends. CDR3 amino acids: CASSWGGGLSNQPQHF. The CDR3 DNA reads TGTGCCAGTAGTTGGGGAGGGGGTCTGAGCAATCAGCCCCAGCATTTT.

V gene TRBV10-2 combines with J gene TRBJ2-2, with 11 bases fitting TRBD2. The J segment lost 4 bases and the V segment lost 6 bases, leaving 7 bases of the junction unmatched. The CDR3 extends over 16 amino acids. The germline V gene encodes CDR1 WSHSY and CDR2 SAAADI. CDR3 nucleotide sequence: TGCGCCAGCAGAATAGCGGGGGGGTCAAGCACCGGGGAGCTGTTTTTT. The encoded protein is CASRIAGGSSTGELFF.

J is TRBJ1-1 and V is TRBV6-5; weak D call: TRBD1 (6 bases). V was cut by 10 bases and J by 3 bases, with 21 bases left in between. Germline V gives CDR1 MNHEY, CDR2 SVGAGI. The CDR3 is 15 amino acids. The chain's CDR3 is CANPGRGHLDTEAFF. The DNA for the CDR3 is TGTGCCAACCCAGGGCGGGGGCATCTGGACACTGAAGCTTTCTTT.

DNA for the CDR3: TGTGCCATCAGTGAGTCACAAGTAGGCTACACCTTC. It encodes CAISESQVGYTF. This sequence joins TRBV10-3 and TRBJ1-2; D is undetermined. This CDR3 contains 12 residues. Between the trimmed V and J ends, which lost 0 bases and 8 bases, there was a span of 7 bases. Germline-derived CDR1 and CDR2 are ENHRY and SYGVKD.